The 29 T cell receptor beta chains given below trace back to one sample, sequenced in a study of identical twins. TCRdb reanalysed the 5' RACE reads using MiXCR and keeps one entry per CDR3 protein. Altogether about 220,000 distinct CDR3 sequences are present, around 6.9% being singletons, with the ten largest covering 1.5% to 2.5%. The data also belong to a second study, concerning yellow fever vaccine responses in identical twins.

The sample taken for sequencing was memory (CD45RO+) T cells sorted from blood. Receptor source: a woman younger than 35 in good health.

In this sample, this clonotype turned up many times. The rearrangement joins TRBV12-3 or TRBV12-4 to TRBJ2-6; D is ambiguous. With 5 bases removed from V and 0 bases from J, the gap between germline ends came to 11 bases. The CDR3 is 16 residues long. CDR3 DNA: TGTGCCAGCAGTGTCTTCTTGGACTCTGGGGCCAACGTCCTGACTTTC. It specifies CASSVFLDSGANVLTF.

The J gene is TRBJ2-3, the V gene TRBV6-1; 10 bases align to TRBD1. Germline CDR1 reads MNHNS; CDR2 reads SASEGT. CDR3 size: 16 residues. V shed 5 bases, J shed 5 bases, and the junction held 10 bases outside the gene matches. The CDR3 sequence: CASSRAGTGVVDTQYF. The CDR3 bases are TGTGCCAGCAGTCGCGCCGGGACAGGGGTGGTAGATACGCAGTATTTT.

The chain has TRBV6-5 and TRBJ2-3, with D tentatively TRBD2 (5 bases). The CDR3 is made up of 13 amino acids. V was trimmed by 0 bases and J by 6 bases, leaving 7 bases between them. Per germline, CDR1 MNHEY and CDR2 SVGAGI. The CDR3 reads CASSYSVADTQYF. In nucleotides, the CDR3 is TGTGCCAGCAGTTACTCCGTAGCGGATACGCAGTATTTT.

This clonotype has a count of ten or more. V gene TRBV18 combines with J gene TRBJ2-5, with D perhaps TRBD1 or TRBD2 (5 bases each). This CDR3 comprises 13 residues. Looked up from germline, CDR1 is KGHSH and CDR2 is LQKENI. V was clipped by 2 bases and J by 1 base, with 5 bases between them. CDR3 loop: CASSPGTQETQYF. As DNA, the CDR3 is TGTGCCAGCTCACCAGGGACCCAAGAGACCCAGTACTTC.

In its sample, this clonotype was seen many times. The rearrangement uses TRBV7-9 and TRBJ2-4; TRBD2 matches at 7 bases. V shed 2 bases, J shed 6 bases, and the junction held 4 bases outside the gene matches. The germline CDR1 and CDR2 sequences are SEHNR and FQNEAQ (reference sequence). The CDR3 length is 14 residues. DNA for the CDR3: TGTGCCAGCAGCTTATCTGGGGAGGGAAACATTCAGTACTTC. It is translated as CASSLSGEGNIQYF.

This clonotype has only a few counts. The rearrangement joins TRBV2 to TRBJ2-7; 8 nucleotides align to TRBD1. This CDR3 is built from 14 residues. The ends lost 6 bases at V and 5 bases at J; junction bases unmatched: 9. Germline CDR1 and CDR2: SNHLY and FYNNEI. The CDR3 sequence is CASSQTGGWDEQYF. CDR3 DNA sequence: TGTGCCAGCAGCCAAACAGGGGGTTGGGACGAGCAGTACTTC.

This chain joins TRBV2 and TRBJ2-6; D might be TRBD2 (5 bases). Germline assignment: CDR1 SNHLY and CDR2 FYNNEI. The V and J ends lost 0 bases and 3 bases respectively, with 12 bases between them. There are 17 residues in the CDR3. The CDR3, as DNA: TGTGCCAGCAGTGAAGCGCGGCGGGCCGTTGGGGCCAACGTCCTGACTTTC. This gives the protein CASSEARRAVGANVLTF.

This clonotype came up many times. The V and J genes are TRBV6-1 and TRBJ2-6; D ambiguous. The ends were cut back, 4 bases at V and 1 base at J, with 8 bases in the middle. In germline, CDR1 is MNHNS, CDR2 SASEGT. CDR3 length: 15 amino acids. CDR3 sequence: CASSVTESGANVLTF. CDR3 coding DNA: TGTGCCAGCAGTGTCACAGAATCTGGGGCCAACGTCCTGACTTTC.

Turning to this clonotype: Just one base apart from a much larger clone, this may be a read error. The genes are TRBV7-8 and TRBJ2-3; D is tentatively TRBD1 or TRBD2 (6 bases each). CDR1 SGHVS and CDR2 FQNEAQ come from the germline V gene. The CDR3 is made up of 14 amino acids. CDR3 DNA: TGTGCCAGCAGCGCTCGGGGGCGGTCAGATACGCTGTATTTT. It yields the protein CASSARGRSDTLYF.

The genes are TRBV19 and TRBJ2-7, with D maybe TRBD1 (6 bases). Germline loops: CDR1 LNHDA, CDR2 SQIVND (reference sequence). Trimming left V 4 bases short and J 3 bases short, with 10 bases between. This CDR3 comprises 13 residues. In nucleotides, the CDR3 is TGTGCCAGTAGTAGACAGGAATACTACGAGCAGTACTTC. It yields the protein CASSRQEYYEQYF.

This clonotype has only a few counts. The rearrangement uses TRBV4-2 and TRBJ2-7; 11 bases agree with TRBD1. The V gene end was trimmed by 0 bases and the J gene end by 2 bases; junction bases not matched to a gene: 6. This CDR3 region has 17 residues. CDR1 and CDR2 (germline): LGHNA, YNFKEQ. Here the CDR3 DNA reads TGTGCCAGCAGCCAAGACGGGGGGGGACAGGGGGCCTACGAGCAGTACTTC. As protein: CASSQDGGGQGAYEQYF.

This clonotype was picked up a small number of times. The rearrangement uses TRBV15 and TRBJ1-2; 7 bases map to TRBD1. The junction had 8 bases not matched to a gene; V was cut back by 0 bases and J by 4 bases. The CDR3 has 16 amino acids. Germline V lookup: CDR1 LNHNV, CDR2 YYDKDF (reference sequence). The CDR3 DNA follows: TGTGCCACCAGCAGAGATCGGAGGGGGCTGGGCTATGGCTACACCTTC. Translated, it gives CATSRDRRGLGYGYTF. Supplemented by reference TRBV15 and TRBJ1-2, the full variable domain reads DAMVIQNPRYQVTQFGKPVTLSCSQTLNHNVMYWYQQKSSQAPKLLFHYYDKDFNNEADTPDNFQSRRPNTSFCFLDIRSPGLGDTAMYLCATSRDRRGLGYGYTFGSGTRLTVV.

The DNA of the CDR3 is TGTGCCAGCACTTATTTTGGGGGATCAGAGACCCAGTACTTC. Translation: CASTYFGGSETQYF. V is TRBV12-3 or TRBV12-4 and J is TRBJ2-5, with D perhaps being TRBD1 or TRBD2 (5 bases each). This CDR3 is 14 amino acids long. Trimming took off 7 bases at V and 4 bases at J, with 16 bases between the two ends.

This clonotype occurred a few times. The gene calls are TRBV11-2 and TRBJ2-4, with a possible D match to TRBD2 (5 bases). Germline V gene sequence: CDR1 SGHAT, CDR2 FQNNGV. V lost 2 bases to trimming and J lost 1 base, with 15 bases between them. This CDR3 region has 17 residues. The CDR3 here is CASSLRVDASAKNIQYF. The CDR3 region has the DNA TGTGCCAGCAGCTTAAGGGTTGACGCTAGCGCCAAAAACATTCAGTACTTC.

This clonotype was seen at least ten times. J is TRBJ1-3 and V is TRBV27, with TRBD1 matching over 8 bases. Germline V gene data show CDR1 as MNHEY and CDR2 as SMNVEV (reference sequence). Unmatched junction bases numbered 9, after V lost 4 bases and J lost 4 bases. This CDR3 spans 16 amino acids. The CDR3 DNA follows: TGTGCCAGCAGTTCCCGACAGGGGCGGTCAGGAAACACCATATATTTT. It yields the protein CASSSRQGRSGNTIYF.

The chain is built from TRBV7-9 and TRBJ1-2; 7 nucleotides agree with TRBD1. Unmatched junction bases numbered 4, after V lost 6 bases and J lost 6 bases. Germline V gives CDR1 SEHNR, CDR2 FQNEAQ (reference sequence). The CDR3 spans 12 residues. DNA of the CDR3: TGTGCCAGCAGTCGACAGGGAAATGGCTACACCTTC. It yields the protein CASSRQGNGYTF.

The chain carries TRBV6-1 and TRBJ2-3, with D tentatively TRBD2 (7 bases). Per germline, CDR1 MNHNS and CDR2 SASEGT. This CDR3 contains 17 residues. V was trimmed by 7 bases and J by 0 bases, leaving 20 bases between them. The CDR3 sequence is CASKGGGPSPSTDTQYF. The CDR3 DNA sequence: TGTGCCAGCAAGGGGGGAGGGCCAAGTCCTAGCACAGATACGCAGTATTTT.

The sample holds many counts of this clonotype. The chain joins TRBV20-1 to TRBJ2-7; maybe TRBD1 (6 bases). Germline-derived CDR1 and CDR2 are DFQATT and SNEGSKA (reference sequence). The V end lost 4 bases, the J end lost 4 bases, and 11 bases lay between the germline ends. This CDR3 is 12 amino acids long. The CDR3 DNA follows: TGCAGTGCTACAGGGGATGGGTACGAGCAGTACTTC. It specifies CSATGDGYEQYF.

The rearrangement joins TRBV9 to TRBJ1-6, with TRBD1 as a possible D gene (5 bases). This CDR3 is 17 amino acids long. From germline, CDR1 is SGDLS and CDR2 YYNGEE. V shed 3 bases and J shed 0 bases, with 13 bases lying between them. Written as DNA, the CDR3 is TGTGCCAGCAGCGCCTGGGGGGGTTCCTCCTATAATTCACCCCTCCACTTT. It yields the protein CASSAWGGSSYNSPLHF.

Only a few counts were recorded for this clonotype. The chain joins TRBV5-1 to TRBJ2-5, with a possible D match to TRBD1 (6 bases). The CDR3 runs to 15 residues. From germline, CDR1 is SGHRS and CDR2 YFSETQ. The V end was cut by 0 bases, the J end by 0 bases, with 9 bases between. CDR3 sequence: CASSLAGVNQETQYF. The CDR3 region has the DNA TGCGCCAGCAGCTTGGCAGGGGTCAACCAAGAGACCCAGTACTTC.

This clonotype has more than one count but fewer than ten. The chain combines TRBV19 with TRBJ2-7; tentative D call: TRBD2 (5 bases). The V end was cut by 6 bases, the J end by 4 bases, with 19 bases between. Germline CDR1 LNHDA, CDR2 SQIVND (reference sequence). The CDR3 runs 15 residues. The CDR3 protein is CASSPSLSGLYEQYF. CDR3 coding DNA: TGTGCCAGTAGCCCCTCCCTCAGCGGCCTATACGAGCAGTACTTC.

There are many counts of this clonotype. J is TRBJ1-1 and V is TRBV7-2, with D unresolved. With 5 bases removed from V and 7 bases from J, the gap between germline ends came to 14 bases. The CDR3 consists of 13 residues. Looked up from germline, CDR1 is SGHTA and CDR2 is FQGNSA. In DNA form, the CDR3 reads TGTGCCAGCAGCGAGTTCACCGGGGTTGAAGCTTTCTTT. The encoded protein is CASSEFTGVEAFF.

The CDR3 loop is CASSERTGGIGYTF. The CDR3 DNA reads as TGTGCCAGCAGTGAGAGGACAGGGGGCATTGGCTACACCTTC. The V gene is TRBV6-1, the J gene TRBJ1-2, with 11 bases lining up with TRBD1. The CDR3 has 14 residues. V lost 3 bases, J lost 7 bases, and 4 bases stayed unmatched. The germline CDR1 and CDR2 sequences are MNHNS and SASEGT.

This clonotype has just a few counts. The rearrangement links TRBV12-3 or TRBV12-4 to TRBJ1-5; 7 nucleotides match TRBD1. CDR3 length: 14 residues. The J segment lost 3 bases and the V segment lost 5 bases, leaving 4 bases of the junction unmatched. In DNA, the CDR3 is TGTGCCAGCAGTGACAGGGTAAACAATCAGCCCCAGCATTTT. This codes for CASSDRVNNQPQHF.

This clonotype was seen only a few times. This rearrangement joins TRBV7-8 to TRBJ2-7; tentative D call: TRBD1 (5 bases). The CDR3 consists of 14 residues. V shed 5 bases and J shed 7 bases, with 18 bases lying between them. The germline V gene has CDR1 SGHVS and CDR2 FQNEAQ. The CDR3: CASSPDIRVGEQYF. The CDR3 DNA reads TGTGCCAGCAGCCCGGACATCAGGGTTGGGGAGCAGTACTTC.

The chain recombines TRBV7-9 with TRBJ1-2, with D unclear. This CDR3 contains 13 residues. V was trimmed by 0 bases and J by 8 bases, leaving 10 bases between them. Germline assignment: CDR1 SEHNR and CDR2 FQNEAQ (reference sequence). The CDR3 here is CASSLAGRRGYTF. Here the CDR3 DNA reads TGTGCCAGCAGCTTAGCCGGGCGTCGGGGCTACACCTTC.

The chain recombines TRBV6-2 or TRBV6-3 with TRBJ2-2; D is perhaps TRBD1 (6 bases). The CDR3 extends over 16 amino acids. Germline CDR1 and CDR2: MNHEY and SVGEGT. Trimming took 5 bases from V and 5 from J, leaving 18 bases between them. CDR3 nucleotide sequence: TGTGCCAGCAGTCCGACTCCGGGACAAAGAACCGGGGAGCTGTTTTTT. As protein: CASSPTPGQRTGELFF.

The chain uses TRBV28 and TRBJ2-6; TRBD2 might be the D (6 bases). This CDR3 comprises 19 residues. V gave up 0 bases and J gave up 3 bases, with 18 bases separating them. Germline loops: CDR1 MDHEN, CDR2 SYDVKM. The CDR3 DNA is TGTGCCAGCAGTTTATGGGAGCGGGCACAGTCAAGTGGGGCCAACGTCCTGACTTTC. It codes for CASSLWERAQSSGANVLTF.

This clonotype came up many times. This chain's CDR3 is CASSQDPGQGADEQFF. Written as DNA, the CDR3 is TGCGCCAGCAGCCAAGATCCCGGACAGGGGGCCGATGAGCAGTTCTTC. The V call is TRBV4-3, the J call TRBJ2-1, with TRBD1 matching 11 bases. J lost 8 bases, V lost 0 bases, and 6 bases had no gene match. The germline CDR1 and CDR2 sequences are LGHNA and YSLEER. The CDR3 sequence is 16 residues long.